A single T cell receptor (beta chain) is shown here with its context. TCRdb's table, derived via immunoSEQ multiplex PCR, lists solely in-frame clones and lacks some. This sample has 4,000 or so clones, with 62% found just once. Germline V CDR1 and CDR2: SGHTA, FQGTGA. The CDR3 covers 15 residues. Trimming pared 6 bases from V and 5 bases from J, leaving 19 bases between. This sample was taken from a study of T cells in tumors after PD-1 blockade. V usage is TRBV7-3 and J usage is TRBJ1-1, with D possibly being TRBD1 (6 bases). Sequencing was performed on tumor tissue, taken after anti-PD-1 treatment. The TCR sequence derives from a human donor with cutaneous squamous cell carcinoma. The CDR3 is CASSPNPSTGTEAFF. CDR3 DNA sequence: TGTGCCAGCAGTCCCAATCCATCGACAGGAACTGAAGCTTTCTTT. Based on the CDR3 plus reference TRBV7-3 and TRBJ1-1, the full variable domain is GAGVSQTPSNKVTEKGKYVELRCDPISGHTALYWYRQSLGQGPEFLIYFQGTGAADDSGLPNDRFFAVRPEGSVSTLKIQRTERGDSAVYLCASSPNPSTGTEAFFGQGTRLTVV.